These 22 T cell receptor beta chains were sequenced from one sample in a study of T cell repertoires in cytomegalovirus infection. Which antigens these TCRs recognize remains unknown. In TCRdb, the reads were re-called with MiXCR into one record per CDR3 protein. The sample holds about 310,000 distinct CDR3 sequences; 25% are singletons and the top ten take more than 10%. The specimen comprised cultured PBMCs, sampled from culture after CMV antigen stimulation. The receptors stem from a human donor in good health (CMV status not recorded). Some clones in this sample may be carry-over from other donors' samples.

The chain carries TRBV4-1 and TRBJ1-2; D might be TRBD1 (5 bases). V lost 10 bases and J 3 bases, leaving 21 bases between the germline ends. This CDR3 contains 15 residues. CDR1 is MGHRA and CDR2 is YSYEKL in the germline V gene. For the CDR3, the DNA is TGCGCCACGCTGGGGGATCGGGCACCGCACTATGGCTACACCTTC. Translating it yields CATLGDRAPHYGYTF.

This chain joins TRBV19 and TRBJ1-1, with 8 bases that match TRBD1. After removal of 7 bases from V and 6 bases from J, the junction contained 7 bases not matched to a gene. The CDR3 contains 13 residues. The V gene's germline CDR1 is LNHDA and CDR2 SQIVND (reference sequence). The chain's CDR3 is CASTIQGVAEAFF. As DNA, the CDR3 is TGTGCCAGTACCATACAGGGGGTGGCTGAAGCTTTCTTT.

This chain links TRBV10-3 with TRBJ1-6; no reliable D call. The CDR3 runs to 14 residues. V lost 5 bases to trimming and J lost 9 bases, with 14 bases between them. Per the germline V gene, CDR1 is ENHRY and CDR2 is SYGVKD. CDR3 residues: CAISQVRDSSPLHF. CDR3 in DNA: TGTGCCATCAGTCAAGTGCGGGATAGTTCACCCCTCCACTTT.

In this sample, this clonotype is large. The V and J genes are TRBV7-2 and TRBJ2-3; D is unresolved. Germline V lookup: CDR1 SGHTA, CDR2 FQGNSA. This CDR3 comprises 15 residues. V shed 0 bases and J shed 4 bases, with 11 bases lying between them. The CDR3 bases are TGTGCCAGCAGCTTAGCGCCAAACGTCGCAGATACGCAGTATTTT. Translation: CASSLAPNVADTQYF. Together with reference TRBV7-2 and TRBJ2-3, the CDR3 gives the full variable domain: GAGVSQSPSNKVTEKGKDVELRCDPISGHTALYWYRQSLGQGLEFLIYFQGNSAPDKSGLPSDRFSAERTGGSVSTLTIQRTQQEDSAVYLCASSLAPNVADTQYFGPGTRLTVL.

This clonotype was counted many times. The chain combines TRBV27 with TRBJ2-1, with TRBD2 matching 8 bases. CDR3 length: 15 residues. Germline V gene sequence: CDR1 MNHEY, CDR2 SMNVEV (reference sequence). J gave up 10 bases and V 6 bases, and 14 bases lay outside the gene matches. The CDR3 sequence is CASRVPGLARLEQFF. CDR3 sequence (DNA): TGTGCCAGCAGAGTTCCCGGACTAGCTCGTCTCGAGCAGTTCTTC.

The chain has TRBV6-8 and TRBJ1-3, with 12 bases lining up with TRBD1. J was trimmed by 8 bases and V by 4 bases; bases with no gene match: 9. The CDR3 contains 16 residues. Germline-derived CDR1 and CDR2 are MNHGY and SAAAGT. CDR3 DNA: TGTGCCAGCAGTTCTCGACCGGGACAGGGGGCATACACCATATATTTT. Residues: CASSSRPGQGAYTIYF.

CDR3 in amino acids: CACGRDYSSTDTQYF. The CDR3 region has the DNA TGTGCCTGCGGTCGGGACTACTCTAGCACAGATACGCAGTATTTT. V is TRBV19 and J is TRBJ2-3, with 7 bases aligning to TRBD2. V dropped 11 bases and J dropped 0; count of bases not matched to a gene: 11. This CDR3 has 15 residues. Germline lookup yields CDR1 LNHDA and CDR2 SQIVND (reference sequence).

This clonotype was counted between two and nine times. The V call is TRBV24-1, the J call TRBJ2-5; 8 positions agree with TRBD2. CDR1 and CDR2 from the germline V gene are KGHDR and SFDVKD. The CDR3 sequence is 16 residues long. Trimming at V came to 4 bases and at J to 5 bases, leaving 11 bases not matched to a gene. CDR3 amino acids: CATSDPGLGLGETQYF. CDR3 DNA sequence: TGTGCCACCAGTGACCCGGGACTAGGATTAGGGGAGACCCAGTACTTC.

This chain joins TRBV11-3 and TRBJ1-1; D remains unclear. Germline lookup yields CDR1 SGHNT and CDR2 YENEEA. V dropped 5 bases and J dropped 4 bases, with 11 bases sitting between them. This CDR3 comprises 13 residues. The CDR3 loop is CASSGYGSTEAFF. The DNA for the CDR3 is TGTGCCAGCAGCGGTTATGGTAGCACTGAAGCTTTCTTT. Based on the CDR3 plus reference TRBV11-3 and TRBJ1-1, the full variable domain is EAGVVQSPRYKIIEKKQPVAFWCNPISGHNTLYWYLQNLGQGPELLIRYENEEAVDDSQLPKDRFSAERLKGVDSTLKIQPAELGDSAVYLCASSGYGSTEAFFGQGTRLTVV.

The chain employs TRBV7-2 and TRBJ1-4, with a possible D match to TRBD1 (5 bases). Germline assignment: CDR1 SGHTA and CDR2 FQGNSA. With 3 bases removed from V and 8 bases from J, the gap between germline ends came to 13 bases. The CDR3 is 14 residues long. CDR3 nucleotide sequence: TGTGCCAGCAGCTTCAGGGTCGGAGAAGAAAAACTGTTTTTT. It is translated as CASSFRVGEEKLFF. Drawing the rest from reference TRBV7-2 and TRBJ1-4, the complete variable domain is GAGVSQSPSNKVTEKGKDVELRCDPISGHTALYWYRQSLGQGLEFLIYFQGNSAPDKSGLPSDRFSAERTGGSVSTLTIQRTQQEDSAVYLCASSFRVGEEKLFFGSGTQLSVL.

In its sample, this clonotype was seen a few times. This chain connects TRBV7-9 to TRBJ2-5; 9 bases are shared with TRBD1. Germline lookup yields CDR1 SEHNR and CDR2 FQNEAQ (reference sequence). The CDR3 is made up of 14 amino acids. With 3 bases clipped from V and 5 bases from J, the junction kept 4 bases outside the gene matches. The CDR3 sequence: CASSLGQGYETQYF. CDR3 nucleotide sequence: TGTGCCAGCAGCTTGGGACAGGGTTATGAGACCCAGTACTTC.

This clonotype appeared many times. The V gene is TRBV12-3 or TRBV12-4, the J gene TRBJ2-1, with 12 bases aligning to TRBD2. The CDR3 has 15 amino acids. The ends lost 6 bases at V and 8 bases at J; junction bases unmatched: 8. The CDR3 is CASSPSGRALHEQFF. Written as DNA, the CDR3 is TGTGCCAGCAGCCCTAGCGGGAGGGCCCTACATGAGCAGTTCTTC.

This clonotype was seen a handful of times. The V call is TRBV6-2 or TRBV6-3, the J call TRBJ2-3; no clear D. The CDR3 spans 13 residues. The germline CDR1 and CDR2 sequences are MNHEY and SVGEGT. Trimming took 5 bases from V and 6 from J, leaving 12 bases between them. The CDR3 sequence is CASSGPASDTQYF. CDR3 DNA sequence: TGTGCCAGCAGTGGCCCTGCCTCGGATACGCAGTATTTT.

The genes are TRBV28 and TRBJ2-2, with TRBD2 matching over 10 bases. V shed 4 bases, J shed 3 bases, and the junction held 14 bases outside the gene matches. The CDR3 runs to 19 residues. Germline CDR1 reads MDHEN; CDR2 reads SYDVKM. The CDR3 sequence is CASSSLLWLAGADTGELFF. The CDR3 DNA reads TGTGCCAGCAGTTCCCTTCTTTGGCTAGCGGGAGCGGACACCGGGGAGCTGTTTTTT.

This clonotype was recorded many times. Here the CDR3 reads CASSQGRVTDTQYF. The CDR3 DNA reads as TGTGCCAGCAGCCAGGGACGGGTCACAGATACGCAGTATTTT. J is TRBJ2-3 and V is TRBV7-2, with D perhaps being TRBD1 or TRBD2 (5 bases each). This CDR3 comprises 14 residues. Between the trimmed V and J ends, which lost 5 bases and 2 bases, there was a span of 11 bases. Germline CDR1 and CDR2: SGHTA and FQGNSA.

In this sample, this clonotype turned up a few times. The rearrangement links TRBV7-9 to TRBJ2-5, with D uncertain. Germline V CDR1 and CDR2: SEHNR, FQNEAQ (reference sequence). V was cut by 5 bases and J by 4 bases, with 17 bases left in between. There are 15 residues in the CDR3. The CDR3 here is CASSLDQVPGETQYF. The CDR3 DNA reads as TGTGCCAGCAGCCTAGATCAGGTCCCGGGAGAGACCCAGTACTTC.

The chain couples TRBV4-3 to TRBJ2-3; tentative D call: TRBD2 (5 bases). Germline V gene sequence: CDR1 LGHNA, CDR2 YSLEER. The CDR3 totals 17 residues. With 3 bases removed from V and 0 bases from J, the gap between germline ends came to 16 bases. The CDR3: CASSHMKGSVSTDTQYF. The DNA of the CDR3 is TGCGCCAGCAGCCACATGAAGGGTAGCGTAAGCACAGATACGCAGTATTTT.

This chain links TRBV20-1 with TRBJ1-5; D uncertain. Trimming removed 0 bases at V and 1 base at J, with 1 base between. The CDR3 is 12 residues long. Per the germline V gene, CDR1 is DFQATT and CDR2 is SNEGSKA (reference sequence). The CDR3 reads CSARESNQPQHF. The CDR3 nucleotides read TGCAGTGCTAGAGAGAGCAATCAGCCCCAGCATTTT.

This clonotype occurred a few times. This chain joins TRBV20-1 and TRBJ2-3; D remains unclear. Germline V gene data show CDR1 as DFQATT and CDR2 as SNEGSKA (reference sequence). V lost 0 bases and J 4 bases, leaving 17 bases between the germline ends. This CDR3 region has 16 residues. The CDR3, as DNA: TGCAGTGCTAGAGATCTACTCACAAGGTCGTCAGATACGCAGTATTTT. Protein sequence: CSARDLLTRSSDTQYF.

V gene TRBV2 combines with J gene TRBJ2-4; D might be TRBD2 (5 bases). The CDR3 extends over 12 amino acids. Germline V gives CDR1 SNHLY, CDR2 FYNNEI. Deletions cut 1 base from V and 14 bases from J, with 12 bases between. The CDR3, as DNA: TGTGCCAGCAGTGAAGTACCGGGGAAAGAGTACTTC. It translates to CASSEVPGKEYF. The variable domain in full, completed from reference TRBV2 and TRBJ2-4, reads EPEVTQTPSHQVTQMGQEVILRCVPISNHLYFYWYRQILGQKVEFLVSFYNNEISEKSEIFDDQFSVERPDGSNFTLKIRSTKLEDSAMYFCASSEVPGKEYFGAGTRLSVL.

The chain carries TRBV19 and TRBJ2-2, with 7 bases fitting TRBD2. The CDR3 is made up of 14 amino acids. V dropped 7 bases and J dropped 6; count of bases not matched to a gene: 8. Per the germline V gene, CDR1 is LNHDA and CDR2 is SQIVND (reference sequence). The CDR3 spells CASTQGGGAGELFF. In DNA form, the CDR3 reads TGTGCCAGTACCCAAGGTGGGGGGGCCGGGGAGCTGTTTTTT. The variable domain in full, with the rest retrieved from reference TRBV19 and TRBJ2-2, is DGGITQSPKYLFRKEGQNVTLSCEQNLNHDAMYWYRQDPGQGLRLIYYSQIVNDFQKGDIAEGYSVSREKKESFPLTVTSAQKNPTAFYLCASTQGGGAGELFFGEGSRLTVL.

This clonotype was seen a few times. This chain links TRBV14 with TRBJ2-3; 8 nucleotides agree with TRBD2. Trimming removed 1 base from V and 6 bases from J; junction bases left unmatched: 9. Germline V gene sequence: CDR1 SGHDN, CDR2 FVKESK. The CDR3 is 16 residues long. The CDR3 nucleotides read TGTGCCAGCAGCCAAGTGCCAGCGGGAGCTTTGGATACGCAGTATTTT. This encodes CASSQVPAGALDTQYF.